A single sample is the source of the 13 T cell receptor beta chains below, sequenced in a study of post-analysis software for immune sequencing data. General study findings and limits: Four or five TRBV segments were more frequent in patients than controls; TRBV5-6, TRBV5-1 and TRBV20-1 belonged to this group.

The TCR beta cDNA libraries contained unique molecular identifiers. TCRdb reprocessed the PCR reads with MiXCR, giving one entry per CDR3 protein. Of over 700,000 distinct CDR3 sequences detected, 25% to 30% appear once; the ten largest clones hold 0.55% to 0.65%. Their recognized antigens are unknown. Sequencing was carried out using blood. These receptors all stem from a girl between 5 and 17 years old with multiple sclerosis.

This clonotype appeared a few times. This sequence joins TRBV20-1 and TRBJ2-2, with no clear D. The length of the CDR3 is 11 residues. Trimming pared 0 bases from V and 7 bases from J, leaving 3 bases between. CDR1 DFQATT and CDR2 SNEGSKA come from the germline V gene (reference sequence). This CDR3 is CSARDVGELFF. DNA of the CDR3: TGCAGTGCTAGAGATGTCGGGGAGCTGTTTTTT.

The chain couples TRBV7-2 to TRBJ2-5, with D unclear. The J call could be wrong; TRBJ2-7 is a better fit for the DNA end. There are 15 residues in the CDR3. Germline V gene data show CDR1 as SGHTA and CDR2 as FQGNSA. CDR3: CASSLAPQESYEQYF. In nucleotides, the CDR3 is TGTGCCAGCAGCTTAGCCCCCCAGGAGAGCTACGAGCAGTACTTC.

The rearrangement uses TRBV6-1 and TRBJ2-6; 9 bases map to TRBD1. Germline assignment: CDR1 MNHNS and CDR2 SASEGT. The CDR3 totals 17 residues. The junction had 4 bases not matched to a gene; V was cut back by 4 bases and J by 0 bases. The CDR3 bases are TGTGCCAGCAGTGCACAGGGGGCCACCTCTGGGGCCAACGTCCTGACTTTC. The encoded protein is CASSAQGATSGANVLTF.

About this clonotype: The junction and the germline gene differ at one end; a read error may be behind it. The V and J genes are TRBV4-2 and TRBJ2-4; unclear D gene. The germline V gene encodes CDR1 LGHNA and CDR2 YNFKEQ. This CDR3 has 12 amino acids. In nucleotides, the CDR3 is TGTGCCAGCAGCCAAGAGCGTATTAGCCCAGTCTTC. Amino acid sequence: CASSQERISPVF.

Turning to this clonotype: One end of the junction does not line up with germline, which may come from a read error. The chain joins TRBV6-2 or TRBV6-3 to TRBJ2-4, with unresolved D. The DNA end is more similar to TRBJ2-7, so the J call may be wrong. The CDR3 sequence is 14 residues long. CDR1 MNHEY and CDR2 SVGEGT come from the germline V gene. The CDR3 spells CANSYASVFYEQYF. The CDR3 bases are TGTGCCAACAGTTACGCGTCAGTATTCTACGAGCAGTACTTC.

This clonotype was found a few times. The chain uses TRBV7-2 and TRBJ2-3; 10 nucleotides line up with TRBD2. Germline V CDR1 and CDR2: SGHTA, FQGNSA. V lost 1 base and J lost 4; bases outside the gene matches: 5. The CDR3 runs to 16 residues. The CDR3 region has the DNA TGTGCCAGCAGCTTAGAAGGTCTAGCGGGAGCAGATACGCAGTATTTT. Protein product: CASSLEGLAGADTQYF.

V and J are TRBV27 and TRBJ1-1; 7 bases align to TRBD1. The germline gives CDR1 MNHEY, CDR2 SMNVEV (reference sequence). V dropped 3 bases and J dropped 1; count of bases not matched to a gene: 5. CDR3 length equals 15 residues. DNA for the CDR3: TGTGCCAGCAGTTTCATCAACAGGGGGAACACTGAAGCTTTCTTT. This gives the protein CASSFINRGNTEAFF.

This sequence joins TRBV6-2 or TRBV6-3 and TRBJ2-7; the match to TRBD1 covers 9 bases. The CDR3 has 14 residues. Trimming took 6 bases from V and 3 from J; bases not matched to a gene: 6. The germline V gene encodes CDR1 MNHEY and CDR2 SVGEGT. The CDR3 coding sequence is TGTGCCAGCAGAGACCCGGGACAGGGCTACGAGCAGTACTTC. Translation gives CASRDPGQGYEQYF.

V is TRBV4-1 and J is TRBJ1-1; D gene ambiguous. Trimming cost V 4 bases and J 3 bases, with 12 bases left between them. CDR3 length equals 14 residues. Germline CDR1 is MGHRA and CDR2 is YSYEKL. Here the CDR3 DNA reads TGCGCCAGCAGCCCGGGCCGAGGACACACTGAAGCTTTCTTT. Protein sequence: CASSPGRGHTEAFF.

This clonotype was counted at least ten times. The J gene is TRBJ2-7, the V gene TRBV11-3; D gene ambiguous. This CDR3 region has 12 residues. CDR1 is SGHNT and CDR2 is YENEEA in the germline V gene. Trimming cost V 3 bases and J 6 bases, with 9 bases left between them. CDR3 protein: CASSLGSREQYF. The CDR3 coding sequence is TGTGCCAGCAGCTTGGGGTCACGCGAGCAGTACTTC.

The V call is TRBV20-1, the J call TRBJ2-1, with 8 bases matching TRBD2. CDR1 is DFQATT and CDR2 is SNEGSKA in the germline V gene (reference sequence). The CDR3 is 13 amino acids. J gave up 8 bases and V 7 bases, and 10 bases lay outside the gene matches. CDR3 sequence (DNA): TGCAGTGTAACGGGGGGGATTGAAGATGAGCAGTTCTTC. It translates to CSVTGGIEDEQFF.

This clonotype was observed a few times. The chain has TRBV20-1 and TRBJ2-7; TRBD1 might be the D (6 bases). This CDR3 contains 15 residues. Germline CDR1 reads DFQATT; CDR2 reads SNEGSKA (reference sequence). Trimming pared 3 bases from V and 3 bases from J, leaving 18 bases between. The DNA of the CDR3 is TGCAGTGCTAGGGCGATCGCAGGGGCCCACTACGAGCAGTACTTC. Translation gives CSARAIAGAHYEQYF.

About this clonotype: A much more abundant neighbour one base away suggests this may be a read error. The chain carries TRBV7-7 and TRBJ2-4, with D hard to call. Near its end, the DNA agrees better with TRBJ2-7, so the J call may be wrong. Germline loops: CDR1 SSHAT, CDR2 FNYEAQ (reference sequence). The CDR3 is 14 amino acids. CDR3 bases: TGTGCCAGCAGCTCCGGACCCACGTTCTACGAGCAGTACTTC. This encodes CASSSGPTFYEQYF.